This T cell receptor (beta chain) was recovered during a study of beta chain features in type 1 diabetes. About this clone itself: Its target is not known.

The ends were cut back, 5 bases at V and 2 bases at J, with 13 bases in the middle. The CDR3 spans 13 residues. Looked up from germline, CDR1 is GTSNPN and CDR2 is SVGIG (reference sequence). Sequenced material consisted of expressed TCRB transcripts (all of the isolated RNA was reverse transcribed). Sequenced by immunoSEQ multiplex PCR; TCRdb stores in-frame clones only, minus some. The sample has about 150,000 clones; roughly 10% are singletons. General study findings and limits: Significant though moderate, a shortening of TCRB CDR3s appeared in all four CD4+ subsets of Type 1 diabetes patients.

Sequenced input: central memory CD4+ T cells from blood. V usage is TRBV30 and J usage is TRBJ2-7; TRBD2 might be the D (6 bases). The TCR was taken from a man younger than 35 in good health. CDR3 sequence: CAWCGTPTYEQYF. CDR3 bases: TGTGCCTGGTGCGGGACTCCCACCTACGAGCAGTACTTC.